This note documents a single T cell receptor beta chain sequence. These data come from a study of blood T cell repertoires in COVID-19. V was trimmed by 3 bases and J by 1 base, leaving 13 bases between them. The CDR3 is 15 amino acids. From germline, CDR1 is SGHAT and CDR2 FQNNGV. Source study methods: From reference gene primer amplification, estimates of nucleated cell counts were derived. The data were produced by immunoSEQ multiplex PCR, yet TCRdb's version contains in-frame clones alone and is incomplete. The V and J calls and the clone size are those of that table, but D and trimming were determined from the DNA. The sample includes 150,000 to 200,000 clones, roughly 88% of them seen just once.

This receptor was obtained from a woman between 55 and 75 years old with acute or convalescent COVID-19. The source material was peripheral blood. The rearrangement uses TRBV11-2 and TRBJ2-7, with D possibly TRBD2 on 6 matching bases. For the CDR3, the DNA is TGTGCCAGCAGCTTTACTTCGGGGGAGTCCTACGAGCAGTACTTC. This translates into CASSFTSGESYEQYF.